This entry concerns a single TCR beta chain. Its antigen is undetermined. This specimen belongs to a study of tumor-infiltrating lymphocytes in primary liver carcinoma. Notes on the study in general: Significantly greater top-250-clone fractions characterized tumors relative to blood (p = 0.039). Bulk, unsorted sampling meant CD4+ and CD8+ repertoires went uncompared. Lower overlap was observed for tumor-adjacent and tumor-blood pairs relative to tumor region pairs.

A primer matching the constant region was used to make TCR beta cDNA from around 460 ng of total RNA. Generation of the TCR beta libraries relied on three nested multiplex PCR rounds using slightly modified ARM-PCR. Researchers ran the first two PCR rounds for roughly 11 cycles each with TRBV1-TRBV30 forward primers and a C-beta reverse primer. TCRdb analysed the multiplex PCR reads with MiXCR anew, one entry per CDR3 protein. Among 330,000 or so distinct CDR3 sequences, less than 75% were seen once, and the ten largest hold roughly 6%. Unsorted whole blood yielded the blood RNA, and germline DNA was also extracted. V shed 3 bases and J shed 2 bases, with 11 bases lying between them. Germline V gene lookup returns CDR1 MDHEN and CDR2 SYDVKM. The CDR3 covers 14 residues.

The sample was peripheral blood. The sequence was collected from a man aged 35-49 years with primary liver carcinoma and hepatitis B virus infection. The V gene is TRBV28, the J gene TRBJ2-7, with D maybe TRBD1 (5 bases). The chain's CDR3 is CASSLGQPPYEQYF. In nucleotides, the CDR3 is TGTGCCAGCAGTTTGGGGCAGCCTCCCTACGAGCAGTACTTC.